The clone carrying this T cell receptor beta chain was seen at least ten times. What it binds is unknown. Time point defined: newly diagnosed GD, antithyroid drugs for less than 3 months. From RNA extracted from PBMCs, the TCR library was made. Relying on iRepertoire HTBI primers and Arm-PCR of CDR3 regions, the team built TCR beta libraries. TCRdb ran MiXCR on the multiplex PCR reads and lists one entry per CDR3 protein. The table records more than 400,000 distinct CDR3 sequences, under 20% of them present only once. The data belong to a study of regulatory T cells in long-lasting Graves disease. Study-level results: Persistent cases of Graves' showed reduced TCR diversity relative to newly diagnosed patients.

CDR1 LGHDT and CDR2 YNNKEL come from the germline V gene (reference sequence). Trimming cost V 4 bases and J 5 bases; bases outside gene matches: 9. The CDR3 extends over 15 amino acids. These data also featured in a second study, about T cells in Graves' hyperthyroidism and ophthalmopathy.

This chain links TRBV3-1 with TRBJ2-7; 9 bases line up with TRBD2. This material consisted of peripheral blood mononuclear cells (PBMCs), taken at new diagnosis, from a patient treated with antithyroid drugs. The receptor comes from a man aged 35-49 years with Graves disease. CDR3 amino acids: CASSRGSGRVNEQYF. The CDR3 DNA is TGTGCCAGCAGCCGTGGTAGCGGGAGAGTCAACGAGCAGTACTTC.